This TCR beta chain originates from a study of blood T cell repertoires in COVID-19. The wider study: T cells, B-cell-depleted T cells, or PBMCs supplied cDNA or gDNA.

In the authors' methods: Estimation of nucleated cell counts relied on the amplification of reference gene primers. Some clones are missing from TCRdb's copy, which holds only in-frame ones; the method was immunoSEQ multiplex PCR. The V and J calls and clone size come from that table; D and trimming were worked out from the DNA. The table includes 100,000 to 150,000 clones, 65% to 85% detected once. What was sequenced was peripheral blood. This TCR derives from a woman older than 75 with acute or convalescent COVID-19.

The CDR3 reads CASRGLADTQYF. CDR3 nucleotides: TGTGCCAGCAGGGGACTAGCAGATACGCAGTATTTT. The rearrangement joins TRBV2 to TRBJ2-3; TRBD2 agrees at 8 bases. Trimming at V came to 6 bases and at J to 4 bases, leaving 0 bases not matched to a gene. Germline values: CDR1 SNHLY, CDR2 FYNNEI. The CDR3 has 12 amino acids. The variable domain in full, with the rest retrieved from reference TRBV2 and TRBJ2-3, is EPEVTQTPSHQVTQMGQEVILRCVPISNHLYFYWYRQILGQKVEFLVSFYNNEISEKSEIFDDQFSVERPDGSNFTLKIRSTKLEDSAMYFCASRGLADTQYFGPGTRLTVL.